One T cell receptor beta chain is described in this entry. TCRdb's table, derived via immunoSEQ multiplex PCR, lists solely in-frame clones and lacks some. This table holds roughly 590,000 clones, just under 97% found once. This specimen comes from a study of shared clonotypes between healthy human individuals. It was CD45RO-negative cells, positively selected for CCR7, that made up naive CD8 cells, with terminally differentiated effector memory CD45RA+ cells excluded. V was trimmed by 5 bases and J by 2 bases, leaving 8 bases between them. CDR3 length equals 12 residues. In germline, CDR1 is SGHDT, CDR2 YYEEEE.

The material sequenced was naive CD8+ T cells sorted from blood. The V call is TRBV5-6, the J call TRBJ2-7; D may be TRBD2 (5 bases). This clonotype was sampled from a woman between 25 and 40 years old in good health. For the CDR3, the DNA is TGTGCCAGCAGTGAGGGCGCCTACGAGCAGTACTTC. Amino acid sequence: CASSEGAYEQYF. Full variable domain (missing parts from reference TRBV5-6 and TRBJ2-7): DAGVTQSPTHLIKTRGQQVTLRCSPKSGHDTVSWYQQALGQGPQFIFQYYEEEERQRGNFPDRFSGHQFPNYSSELNVNALLLGDSALYLCASSEGAYEQYFGPGTRLTVT.